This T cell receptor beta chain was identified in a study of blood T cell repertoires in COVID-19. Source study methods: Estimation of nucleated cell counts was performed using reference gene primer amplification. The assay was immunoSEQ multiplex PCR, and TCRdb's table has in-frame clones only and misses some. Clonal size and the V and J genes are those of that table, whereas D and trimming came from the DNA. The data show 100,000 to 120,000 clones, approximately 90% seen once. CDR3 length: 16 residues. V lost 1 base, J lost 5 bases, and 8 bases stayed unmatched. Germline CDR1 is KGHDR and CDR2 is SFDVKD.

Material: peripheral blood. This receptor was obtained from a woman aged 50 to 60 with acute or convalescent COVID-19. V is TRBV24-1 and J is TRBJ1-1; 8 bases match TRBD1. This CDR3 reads CATSDFSQGARTEAFF. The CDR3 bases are TGTGCCACCAGTGATTTTAGCCAGGGGGCTAGGACTGAAGCTTTCTTT.